A single sample is the source of the 5 T cell receptor beta chains below, sequenced in a study of CD8 T cells in Susac syndrome (dated by TCRdb to 2018 to 2020). Libraries came from the immunoSEQ multiplex PCR assay. RNA was extracted using the RNeasy kit, and roughly 0.5 to 1 ug of the RNA was reverse transcribed with random hexamers. The public reads were quality trimmed at Q25 with fastp and then assembled into clones with MiXCR by TCRdb, keeping productive beta chains. CDR3 protein duplicates are merged, each entry listing the most common genes and DNA. The sample has 95,000 to 150,000 distinct CDR3 sequences on record, about 95% of them singletons. The ten biggest clones cover about 0.3% of the sample. Sequencing was performed on CD8+ T cells from PBMCs. The receptors derive from a human donor with Susac syndrome.

V and J are TRBV29-1 and TRBJ2-7; 7 nucleotides match TRBD2. The CDR3 contains 11 residues. The ends lost 4 bases at V and 6 bases at J; junction bases unmatched: 3. Germline CDR1 is SQVTM and CDR2 is ANQGSEA. CDR3 region: CSVGDYPEQYF. For the CDR3, the DNA is TGCAGCGTTGGGGACTATCCCGAGCAGTACTTC.

The chain employs TRBV12-3 or TRBV12-4 and TRBJ1-1, with D perhaps matching TRBD1 (6 bases). This CDR3 contains 12 residues. Trimming cost V 1 base and J 6 bases, with 6 bases left between them. Here the CDR3 reads CASSLGTAEAFF. Written as DNA, the CDR3 is TGTGCCAGCAGTTTAGGGACAGCTGAAGCTTTCTTT.

This chain joins TRBV9 and TRBJ2-3; 7 bases are shared with TRBD2. The trim removed 0 bases at V and 0 bases at J, leaving 1 base unmatched. The CDR3 totals 15 residues. The germline gives CDR1 SGDLS, CDR2 YYNGEE. CDR3 DNA sequence: TGTGCCAGCAGCGTAGCCGGGGGGAGCACAGATACGCAGTATTTT. Encoded protein: CASSVAGGSTDTQYF. Full variable domain (outside the CDR3, taken from reference TRBV9 and TRBJ2-3): DSGVTQTPKHLITATGQRVTLRCSPRSGDLSVYWYQQSLDQGLQFLIQYYNGEERAKGNILERFSAQQFPDLHSELNLSSLELGDSALYFCASSVAGGSTDTQYFGPGTRLTVL.

V and J are TRBV9 and TRBJ1-2, with 7 bases lining up with TRBD1. The CDR3 is 17 amino acids. V gave up 4 bases and J gave up 0 bases; unmatched junction bases: 12. From germline, CDR1 is SGDLS and CDR2 YYNGEE. The CDR3 loop reads CASSPRTGHNSNYGYTF. In nucleotides, the CDR3 is TGTGCCAGCAGCCCTCGGACAGGTCACAATTCTAACTATGGCTACACCTTC.

This chain uses TRBV15 with TRBJ2-7; D tentatively reads TRBD1 or TRBD2 (5 bases each). Germline-derived CDR1 and CDR2 are LNHNV and YYDKDF (reference sequence). V was shortened by 4 bases and J by 4 bases, with 11 bases between the two germline ends. This CDR3 is built from 13 residues. This CDR3 is CATSKGRKYEQYF. The DNA for the CDR3 is TGTGCCACCAGCAAGGGACGGAAATACGAGCAGTACTTC.